This entry lists 7 T cell receptor beta chains sequenced from one sample in a study of OX40 agonist ivuxolimab in advanced cancers. Produced via immunoSEQ multiplex PCR; TCRdb's table is partial and in-frame only. There are roughly 53,000 clones in the sample; less than 90% occur only once, and almost 0.65% lies in the top ten. The sample in question was CD4+ or CD8+ T cells sorted from blood, obtained in a trial of the OX40 agonist ivuxolimab. These receptors originate from an adult with an advanced solid tumor such as melanoma, head and neck, liver or kidney cancer.

This sequence joins TRBV5-6 and TRBJ1-1, with D tentatively TRBD1 (5 bases). Between the trimmed V and J ends, which lost 0 bases and 2 bases, there was a span of 14 bases. The CDR3 contains 16 residues. Per germline, CDR1 SGHDT and CDR2 YYEEEE. The CDR3 reads CASSLVGAAFNTEAFF. The CDR3 DNA follows: TGTGCCAGCAGCTTGGTAGGGGCAGCCTTTAACACTGAAGCTTTCTTT.

V gene TRBV7-3 combines with J gene TRBJ1-6; D is unclear. This CDR3 has 14 amino acids. The germline V and J ends were trimmed by 3 bases and 10 bases, with 13 bases remaining between them. Germline V CDR1 and CDR2: SGHTA, FQGTGA. The CDR3 DNA sequence: TGTGCCAGCAGCTTTCCCTCCTGCCGATCACCCCTCCACTTT. This gives the protein CASSFPSCRSPLHF.

This chain connects TRBV9 to TRBJ2-4; D not certain. Per the germline V gene, CDR1 is SGDLS and CDR2 is YYNGEE. The CDR3 runs 15 residues. V gave up 0 bases and J gave up 0 bases, with 7 bases separating them. The CDR3 reads CASSVGQLAKNIQYF. As DNA, the CDR3 is TGTGCCAGCAGCGTAGGACAACTAGCCAAAAACATTCAGTACTTC.

The chain recombines TRBV28 with TRBJ2-1; unclear D gene. The V and J ends lost 6 bases and 10 bases respectively, with 13 bases between them. The CDR3 is 12 residues long. CDR1 MDHEN and CDR2 SYDVKM come from the germline V gene. The CDR3 here is CASSRAAWEQFF. In nucleotides, the CDR3 is TGTGCCAGCAGCCGGGCGGCGTGGGAGCAGTTCTTC.

The rearrangement uses TRBV7-8 and TRBJ1-4; 9 bases are shared with TRBD1. The CDR3 contains 16 residues. The V segment lost 4 bases and the J segment 8 bases; nucleotides outside the gene matches: 11. Looked up from germline, CDR1 is SGHVS and CDR2 is FQNEAQ. The CDR3 DNA follows: TGTGCCAGCAGCTATCGAAGGACAGGGGTAGAAGAAAAACTGTTTTTT. Residues: CASSYRRTGVEEKLFF.

By frequency in the sample, this clone is medium-sized. The V and J genes are TRBV5-4 and TRBJ1-2; D unresolved. Germline assignment: CDR1 SGHNT and CDR2 YYREEE (reference sequence). The CDR3 is 16 amino acids. The V end was cut by 0 bases, the J end by 0 bases, with 12 bases between. The CDR3, as DNA: TGTGCCAGCAGCTTGGCCTACGTGGGAACTAACTATGGCTACACCTTC. As protein: CASSLAYVGTNYGYTF.

The rearrangement joins TRBV27 to TRBJ2-5, with D perhaps matching TRBD1 (5 bases). Per the germline V gene, CDR1 is MNHEY and CDR2 is SMNVEV (reference sequence). V dropped 3 bases and J dropped 5 bases, with 16 bases sitting between them. CDR3 size: 15 residues. The CDR3 loop is CASSFMKGPRETQYF. As DNA, the CDR3 is TGTGCCAGCAGTTTTATGAAGGGGCCTAGGGAGACCCAGTACTTC.